The rows below give T cell receptor beta chains drawn from one sample of a study of blood T cells in healthy people across ages. TCRdb analysed the 5' RACE reads with MiXCR anew, one entry per CDR3 protein. Of some 1.8 million distinct CDR3 sequences in the sample, about two fifths are singletons; the top ten hold 20% to 25%. The material sequenced was blood. These receptors came from a human donor in good health. Each CDR3 is given with its conserved first and last residue. The order of the fields is V gene, D gene, J gene, clone size, CDR3 protein, CDR3 DNA. A D gene is named only where the DNA matches it firmly. Only some rows state a clone size, as once, few, many or a class for expanded clones.

TRBV7-8	.	TRBJ1-5	.	CASSSLMGGYSNQPQHF	TGTGCCAGCAGCTCCCTGATGGGGGGATATAGCAATCAGCCCCAGCATTTT
TRBV20-1	TRBD1	TRBJ1-1	few	CSARDAGQGHTEAFF	TGCAGTGCTAGAGATGCAGGACAGGGGCACACTGAAGCTTTCTTT
TRBV20-1	.	TRBJ1-6	few	CSARGTEYNSPLHF	TGCAGTGCTAGAGGAACAGAATATAATTCACCCCTCCACTTT
TRBV13	.	TRBJ2-7	.	CASSLGRLIEQYF	TGTGCCAGCAGCTTAGGAAGGCTTATCGAGCAGTACTTC
TRBV6-1	TRBD2	TRBJ2-3	.	CTSTLRWTSGVFSVDTQYF	TGTACCAGCACCTTGAGATGGACTAGCGGGGTCTTTTCCGTAGATACGCAGTATTTT
TRBV6-1	TRBD1	TRBJ2-7	few	CASSDFGTGYEQYF	TGTGCCAGCAGTGATTTCGGGACAGGCTACGAGCAGTACTTC
TRBV7-8	TRBD2	TRBJ2-1	.	CASSLGLARVFEQFF	TGTGCCAGCAGCTTAGGACTAGCCCGGGTATTTGAGCAGTTCTTC
TRBV4-2	TRBD1	TRBJ2-1	.	CASSQDERTGAKNEQFF	TGTGCCAGCAGCCAAGATGAGCGGACAGGGGCGAAAAATGAGCAGTTCTTC
TRBV29-1	TRBD1	TRBJ2-7	.	CSVAGTGGGYEQYF	TGCAGCGTAGCCGGGACAGGGGGCGGATACGAGCAGTACTTC
TRBV27	.	TRBJ2-5	.	CASSPNRLKETQYF	TGTGCCAGCAGTCCAAACCGGCTTAAAGAGACCCAGTACTTC
TRBV6-5	.	TRBJ2-1	few	CASSYQSGEQFF	TGTGCCAGCAGTTATCAGTCGGGTGAGCAGTTCTTC
TRBV29-1	.	TRBJ2-1	.	CSVRLGNEQFF	TGCAGCGTTCGGTTGGGGAATGAGCAGTTCTTC
TRBV4-1	TRBD1	TRBJ2-7	.	CASRRTGGSEQYF	TGCGCCAGCAGAAGGACAGGGGGCTCCGAGCAGTACTTC
TRBV7-9	TRBD1	TRBJ2-7	few	CASSLGDKTGGGYEQYF	TGTGCCAGCAGCTTAGGGGATAAAACAGGGGGCGGCTACGAGCAGTACTTC
TRBV7-9	.	TRBJ2-7	.	CASSTSTGPSYEQYF	TGTGCCAGCAGCACTTCGACAGGTCCCTCCTACGAGCAGTACTTC
TRBV24-1	.	TRBJ2-3	few	CATSDATGTIGGGDTQYF	TGTGCCACCAGTGACGCCACCGGGACCATAGGTGGGGGAGATACGCAGTATTTT
TRBV28	.	TRBJ2-7	.	CASSGLTRGHEQYF	TGTGCCAGCAGTGGTCTAACTAGAGGTCACGAGCAGTACTTC
TRBV4-2	.	TRBJ2-7	.	CASSQEGGPQRSGEQYF	TGTGCCAGCAGCCAGGAAGGGGGTCCCCAAAGATCCGGGGAGCAGTACTTC
TRBV6-6	.	TRBJ2-7	.	CASSYPSPYEQYF	TGTGCCAGCAGTTACCCCTCTCCCTACGAGCAGTACTTC
TRBV18	.	TRBJ1-2	.	CASSPHTLSYGYTF	TGTGCCAGCTCACCTCATACACTTTCCTATGGCTACACCTTC
TRBV20-1	.	TRBJ2-3	.	CSRWFGDTQYF	TGCAGTCGGTGGTTTGGAGATACGCAGTATTTT
TRBV11-2	.	TRBJ1-2	.	CASSLTSNYGCTF	TGTGCCAGCAGCTTAACCTCAAATTATGGCTGCACCTTC
TRBV4-2	TRBD2	TRBJ2-1	few	CASSQDPSGRSSYNEQFF	TGTGCCAGCAGCCAAGATCCCAGCGGGAGAAGCTCCTACAATGAGCAGTTCTTC
TRBV5-5	TRBD1	TRBJ1-5	.	CASSLGQGATSNQPQHF	TGTGCCAGCAGCTTGGGACAGGGGGCGACTAGCAATCAGCCCCAGCATTTT
TRBV21-1	.	TRBJ1-2	few	CASRGVGTGYTF	TGTGCCAGCCGGGGGGTGGGAACTGGCTACACCTTC
TRBV12-3/TRBV12-4	TRBD2	TRBJ2-3	few	CASSFIAGGTDTQYF	TGTGCCAGCAGCTTTATAGCGGGGGGCACAGATACGCAGTATTTT
TRBV6-2/TRBV6-3	TRBD2	TRBJ2-7	few	CASSYSSRGGSYEQYF	TGTGCCAGCAGTTACTCATCGCGGGGGGGAAGCTACGAGCAGTACTTC
TRBV15	.	TRBJ2-3	.	CATSRSHQILEPDTQYF	TGTGCCACCAGCAGATCACACCAGATACTAGAACCAGATACGCAGTATTTT
TRBV6-5	.	TRBJ2-4	.	CASSYRPGPFWEQYF	TGTGCCAGCAGTTACAGACCGGGCCCTTTCTGGGAGCAGTACTTC
TRBV5-5	.	TRBJ2-5	once	CASSLTARVADTGFLRETQYF	TGTGCCAGCAGCTTGACAGCTCGCGTAGCAGACACAGGGTTCCTGCGAGAGACCCAGTACTTC
TRBV12-3/TRBV12-4	TRBD1	TRBJ2-1	.	CASSPTTGENYNEQFF	TGTGCCAGCAGTCCTACAACAGGGGAAAATTACAATGAGCAGTTCTTC
TRBV25-1	TRBD1	TRBJ1-2	.	CASMGQGASGYTF	TGTGCCAGCATGGGACAGGGGGCTAGTGGCTACACCTTC